This TCR beta chain was sequenced during a study of T cells in tuberculosis. In the study overall: The T cells targeted glucose monomycolate, a mycobacterial lipid, via CD1B. The study's findings and limits: The TCR-beta difference was not significant; alpha differences partly reflected length.

Sequencing used immunoSEQ multiplex PCR; TCRdb keeps in-frame clones, though not all of them. The sample comprises tens of thousands of clones, over 95% of which are singletons, and around 2% rests with the top ten. This clone appeared a single time. What it binds is not known. Per germline, CDR1 MNHEY and CDR2 SMNVEV (reference sequence). V lost 3 bases, J lost 4 bases, and 9 bases lay in between. The length of the CDR3 is 14 residues. J is TRBJ1-4 and V is TRBV27; maybe TRBD1 (6 bases). This receptor was identified in a donor between 10 and 29 years old with latent tuberculosis or without tuberculosis infection. What was sequenced was PBMCs. The CDR3 here is CASSLGAYNEKLFF. CDR3 sequence (DNA): TGTGCCAGCAGTTTGGGGGCCTATAATGAAAAACTGTTTTTT. The full variable domain, rest sourced from reference TRBV27 and TRBJ1-4, is EAQVTQNPRYLITVTGKKLTVTCSQNMNHEYMSWYRQDPGLGLRQIYYSMNVEVTDKGDVPEGYKVSRKEKRNFPLILESPSPNQTSLYFCASSLGAYNEKLFFGSGTQLSVL.